Shown below are 21 T cell receptor beta chains from a single sample sequenced in a study of blood T cell repertoires in COVID-19 (dated by TCRdb to about 2020). The library was made by the immunoSEQ multiplex PCR assay. As stored in TCRdb, this immuneACCESS dataset retains in-frame rearrangements with V and J assigned. A fraction of the clones does not appear; measured against another copy, unresolved V genes explain less than half of the discrepancy, and the remainder lacks a known reason. For this sample the table gives over 150,000 clones, of which approximately 90% were detected only once. About 2.1% of the sample lies in the top ten. Sequenced sample: peripheral blood. The receptor set was obtained from a middle-aged man who had recovered from COVID-19.

V is TRBV3-1 (or the pseudogene TRBV3-2) and J is TRBJ1-5; a possible D gene is TRBD1 (6 bases). Germline V CDR1 and CDR2: LGHDT, YNNKEL (reference sequence). Trimming took off 0 bases at V and 3 bases at J, with 12 bases between the two ends. The CDR3 has 16 amino acids. The DNA of the CDR3 is TGTGCCAGCAGCCAAGACCAAGGGGGAATCAATCAGCCCCAGCATTTT. This codes for CASSQDQGGINQPQHF.

Turning to this clone: Other DNA variants within this sample encode the same CDR3. This chain links TRBV7-9 with TRBJ2-7; 7 bases map to TRBD1. The V and J ends lost 3 bases and 3 bases, in that order; junction bases with no gene match: 5. The CDR3 extends over 14 amino acids. Germline CDR1 is SEHNR and CDR2 is FQNEAQ (reference sequence). The CDR3 region has the DNA TGTGCCAGCAGCTTTGGGACAGCAAGCTACGAGCAGTACTTC. Translating gives CASSFGTASYEQYF. Full variable domain (remainder filled in from reference TRBV7-9 and TRBJ2-7): DTGVSQNPRHKITKRGQNVTFRCDPISEHNRLYWYRQTLGQGPEFLTYFQNEAQLEKSRLLSDRFSAERPKGSFSTLEIQRTEQGDSAMYLCASSFGTASYEQYFGPGTRLTVT.

CDR3: CASSVGAGISTDTQYF. CDR3 sequence (DNA): TGTGCCAGCAGCGTAGGAGCGGGGATCAGCACAGATACGCAGTATTTT. The chain has TRBV9 and TRBJ2-3; 7 bases are a match to TRBD2. Per germline, CDR1 SGDLS and CDR2 YYNGEE. This CDR3 is built from 16 residues. The ends lost 0 bases at V and 0 bases at J; junction bases unmatched: 4.

This rearrangement joins TRBV7-3 to TRBJ1-1; D might be TRBD1 (6 bases). The germline gives CDR1 SGHTA, CDR2 FQGTGA. CDR3 length: 15 residues. The V and J ends lost 4 bases and 7 bases respectively, with 19 bases between them. The CDR3 DNA reads as TGTGCCAGCAGCTCCCTAAGACAGGTGGGGGATGAAGCTTTCTTT. Translation gives CASSSLRQVGDEAFF.

The CDR3 protein is CASSLRPGQVEGNTEAFF. The CDR3 nucleotides are TGTGCCAGCAGCTTACGGCCGGGACAGGTAGAGGGGAACACTGAAGCTTTCTTT. The chain uses TRBV7-3 and TRBJ1-1, with TRBD1 identical over 8 bases. CDR3 length equals 18 residues. The germline gives CDR1 SGHTA, CDR2 FQGTGA. With V trimmed by 2 bases and J by 1 base, 12 bases remained unmatched.

J is TRBJ1-1 and V is TRBV2, with D uncertain. Trimming shortened V by 7 bases and J by 4 bases, and 7 bases separated the two germline ends. Germline V gives CDR1 SNHLY, CDR2 FYNNEI. The length of the CDR3 is 11 residues. In DNA form, the CDR3 reads TGTGCCAGCACCTTCTCCACTGAAGCTTTCTTT. It specifies CASTFSTEAFF.

The chain joins TRBV29-1 to TRBJ1-2; D remains ambiguous. Deletions cut 1 base from V and 6 bases from J, with 12 bases between. CDR1 and CDR2 (germline): SQVTM, ANQGSEA. This CDR3 spans 13 amino acids. The CDR3, as DNA: TGCAGCGTTGAAGGAGGTGGCCTCCATGGCTACACCTTC. Its translation is CSVEGGGLHGYTF.

This chain joins TRBV19 and TRBJ1-4; 10 nucleotides line up with TRBD1. The CDR3 is 14 residues long. V lost 5 bases to trimming and J lost 5 bases; unmatched junction nucleotides: 2. Germline V gives CDR1 LNHDA, CDR2 SQIVND (reference sequence). The CDR3 DNA reads as TGTGCCAGTAGTGCGGACAGGGGGAATGAAAAACTGTTTTTT. Its protein is CASSADRGNEKLFF.

In its sample, this clone was seen once. V is TRBV6-2 or TRBV6-3 and J is TRBJ2-5, with TRBD1 matching over 7 bases. The CDR3 length is 15 residues. Per the germline V gene, CDR1 is MNHEY and CDR2 is SVGEGT. V shed 2 bases and J 4 bases; nucleotides not matched to a gene: 7. The CDR3 spells CASSYQSTGLETQYF. DNA for the CDR3: TGTGCCAGCAGTTACCAGTCGACAGGGTTAGAGACCCAGTACTTC.

This chain joins TRBV2 and TRBJ2-5; TRBD2 matches at 7 bases. V lost 6 bases, J lost 4 bases, and 8 bases stayed unmatched. CDR3 length: 14 amino acids. Germline V CDR1 and CDR2: SNHLY, FYNNEI. CDR3 DNA sequence: TGTGCCAGCAGCGGCGGGAGTGGAGGAGAGACCCAGTACTTC. Protein sequence: CASSGGSGGETQYF.

The chain is built from TRBV18 and TRBJ1-1, with 8 bases aligning to TRBD1. Germline V gene lookup returns CDR1 KGHSH and CDR2 LQKENI. The ends lost 3 bases at V and 3 bases at J; junction bases unmatched: 3. This CDR3 contains 14 residues. In nucleotides, the CDR3 is TGTGCCAGCTCACCTCTGACAGGGGACACTGAAGCTTTCTTT. This gives the protein CASSPLTGDTEAFF.

The chain couples TRBV6-5 to TRBJ2-2; a weak D match, TRBD2 (5 bases). The CDR3 sequence is 15 residues long. Germline CDR1 MNHEY, CDR2 SVGAGI. Trimming left V 2 bases short and J 5 bases short, with 12 bases between. The CDR3 nucleotides read TGTGCCAGCAGTTACCCTCCGGGGAGTACCGGGGAGCTGTTTTTT. Protein: CASSYPPGSTGELFF.

The gene calls are TRBV2 and TRBJ1-5, with D maybe TRBD1 (6 bases). The CDR3 contains 15 residues. Trimming cost V 6 bases and J 2 bases, with 14 bases left between them. Germline V CDR1 and CDR2: SNHLY, FYNNEI. The CDR3 nucleotides read TGTGCCAGCAGAGCAGGGGATGAGGGCAATCAGCCCCAGCATTTT. It encodes CASRAGDEGNQPQHF.

This clone has just one count. V is TRBV27 and J is TRBJ1-2, with no clear D. V shed 2 bases and J shed 7 bases, with 14 bases lying between them. The CDR3 runs 14 residues. The germline CDR1 and CDR2 sequences are MNHEY and SMNVEV (reference sequence). CDR3 loop: CASSLSGDGRGYTF. CDR3 DNA sequence: TGTGCCAGCAGTTTAAGCGGGGATGGCCGTGGCTACACCTTC.

This clone was seen a single time. This rearrangement joins TRBV7-9 to TRBJ2-5, with D perhaps matching TRBD2 (5 bases). CDR1 is SEHNR and CDR2 is FQNEAQ in the germline V gene (reference sequence). This CDR3 is built from 18 residues. V was clipped by 1 base and J by 0 bases, with 18 bases between them. Here the CDR3 reads CASSLVDGRRPYQETQYF. Written as DNA, the CDR3 is TGTGCCAGCAGCTTAGTAGATGGGAGACGGCCGTACCAAGAGACCCAGTACTTC.

This clone was recorded once. This chain links TRBV7-8 with TRBJ1-3; 8 bases fit TRBD1. The ends lost 3 bases at V and 2 bases at J; junction bases unmatched: 3. Per the germline V gene, CDR1 is SGHVS and CDR2 is FQNEAQ. The CDR3 consists of 15 residues. Here the CDR3 DNA reads TGTGCCAGCAGCTTCGGCAGGGGGCCTGGAAACACCATATATTTT. Translated: CASSFGRGPGNTIYF.

V gene TRBV9 combines with J gene TRBJ2-7; D possibly corresponds to TRBD2 (6 bases). The germline V gene encodes CDR1 SGDLS and CDR2 YYNGEE. Deletions cut 4 bases from V and 5 bases from J, with 25 bases between. This CDR3 region has 17 residues. CDR3 residues: CASSPSPGTPGDNEQYF. In DNA, the CDR3 is TGTGCCAGCAGCCCCAGCCCCGGGACCCCGGGAGATAACGAGCAGTACTTC.

This chain connects TRBV19 to TRBJ2-1; the match to TRBD2 covers 8 bases. V trimming: 1 base; J trimming: 9 bases; junction bases outside the gene matches: 8. From germline, CDR1 is LNHDA and CDR2 SQIVND (reference sequence). The CDR3 length is 15 residues. The CDR3: CASSIAQAGRGEQFF. In DNA form, the CDR3 reads TGTGCCAGTAGTATAGCACAGGCCGGGAGGGGTGAGCAGTTCTTC.

V gene TRBV7-3 combines with J gene TRBJ2-3; TRBD2 matches 8 bases. V dropped 5 bases and J dropped 6; count of bases not matched to a gene: 7. The CDR3 spans 14 residues. Germline V lookup: CDR1 SGHTA, CDR2 FQGTGA. Written as DNA, the CDR3 is TGTGCCAGCAGCCTATCGGGAGGGGCGGATACGCAGTATTTT. Translating gives CASSLSGGADTQYF.

The J gene is TRBJ1-2, the V gene TRBV9; tentative D call: TRBD1 (6 bases). V dropped 0 bases and J dropped 5 bases, with 11 bases sitting between them. Germline V gene data show CDR1 as SGDLS and CDR2 as YYNGEE. This CDR3 is built from 14 residues. The CDR3 loop is CASSVGGPLYGYTF. The CDR3 DNA reads as TGTGCCAGCAGCGTAGGGGGGCCCCTTTATGGCTACACCTTC.

The CDR3 DNA reads TGTGCCAGCAGTGTGAGGAGTCGCACCGGGGAGCTGTTTTTT. It translates to CASSVRSRTGELFF. The J gene is TRBJ2-2, the V gene TRBV2, with D unclear. V was cut by 4 bases and J by 4 bases, with 10 bases left in between. CDR1 and CDR2 from the germline V gene are SNHLY and FYNNEI. CDR3 size: 14 residues.